Following are 21 T cell receptor beta chains from one sample sequenced in a study of T cell responses to AZD1222 COVID-19 vaccine. Generated by immunoSEQ multiplex PCR, the TCRdb table keeps only in-frame clones and is missing some. The sample contains about 220,000 clones, about 93% of which appear only once. This specimen consisted of peripheral blood, obtained on day 0 of MenACWY control vaccination. These receptors originate from an adult in good health.

This chain links TRBV27 with TRBJ2-7; 11 bases agree with TRBD2. The J segment lost 6 bases and the V segment lost 5 bases, leaving 9 bases of the junction unmatched. The V gene's germline CDR1 is MNHEY and CDR2 SMNVEV (reference sequence). The CDR3 runs to 15 residues. The CDR3 DNA reads TGTGCCAGCAGTCCCCGGACGGGACTAGCGGTCGAGCAGTACTTC. Translated: CASSPRTGLAVEQYF.

The chain recombines TRBV4-2 with TRBJ2-1; D uncertain. Germline V gives CDR1 LGHNA, CDR2 YNFKEQ. Trimming shortened V by 0 bases and J by 5 bases, and 11 bases separated the two germline ends. The CDR3 sequence is 15 residues long. In nucleotides, the CDR3 is TGTGCCAGCAGCCAAGATCTGAAGATAAACAATGAGCAGTTCTTC. Residues: CASSQDLKINNEQFF.

The gene calls are TRBV3-1 (or the pseudogene TRBV3-2) and TRBJ2-3, with 13 bases that match TRBD2. Germline-derived CDR1 and CDR2 are LGHDT and YNNKEL (reference sequence). The CDR3 has 15 amino acids. With 4 bases clipped from V and 6 bases from J, the junction kept 4 bases outside the gene matches. CDR3 amino acids: CASSRTSGGGDTQYF. DNA for the CDR3: TGTGCCAGCAGCCGGACTAGCGGGGGCGGGGATACGCAGTATTTT.

The chain has TRBV3-1 (or the pseudogene TRBV3-2) and TRBJ2-2; D unclear. V gave up 8 bases and J gave up 3 bases, with 10 bases separating them. Germline lookup yields CDR1 LGHDT and CDR2 YNNKEL (reference sequence). CDR3 length equals 13 residues. CDR3 in amino acids: CASRARDTGELFF. CDR3 sequence (DNA): TGTGCCAGCCGGGCCCGGGACACCGGGGAGCTGTTTTTT.

V is TRBV28 and J is TRBJ1-2, with TRBD1 as a possible D gene (5 bases). Per germline, CDR1 MDHEN and CDR2 SYDVKM. The V gene lost 2 bases and the J gene lost 6 bases, with 13 bases spanning the gap. The CDR3 is 14 residues long. The CDR3 region is CASSLGQGVNGYTF. The DNA for the CDR3 is TGTGCCAGCAGTTTAGGGCAGGGAGTCAATGGCTACACCTTC.

The chain links TRBV6-5 to TRBJ2-3, with D hard to call. The CDR3 contains 13 residues. Per germline, CDR1 MNHEY and CDR2 SVGAGI. The V gene lost 6 bases and the J gene lost 2 bases, with 9 bases spanning the gap. The CDR3 is CASSLGITDTQYF. The CDR3 coding sequence is TGTGCCAGCAGCCTAGGCATCACAGATACGCAGTATTTT.

The chain has TRBV3-1 (or the pseudogene TRBV3-2) and TRBJ2-2, with unresolved D. CDR1 LGHDT and CDR2 YNNKEL come from the germline V gene (reference sequence). The CDR3 is 14 amino acids. Trimming left V 6 bases short and J 4 bases short, with 12 bases between. CDR3 sequence reads: CASRFGRATGELFF. The CDR3 DNA reads as TGTGCCAGCAGATTCGGTAGGGCCACCGGGGAGCTGTTTTTT.

The chain is built from TRBV7-2 and TRBJ1-1, with TRBD1 matching over 8 bases. The CDR3 is made up of 16 amino acids. Losses at the gene ends were 1 base for V and 0 bases for J; bases not matched to a gene: 4. Germline CDR1 and CDR2: SGHTA and FQGNSA. CDR3 sequence: CASSLVQGALNTEAFF. The CDR3, as DNA: TGTGCCAGCAGCTTAGTGCAGGGGGCGTTGAACACTGAAGCTTTCTTT.

The gene calls are TRBV5-1 and TRBJ1-2; D ambiguous. CDR3 length: 17 amino acids. Per the germline V gene, CDR1 is SGHRS and CDR2 is YFSETQ. V was shortened by 3 bases and J by 0 bases, with 18 bases between the two germline ends. The DNA for the CDR3 is TGCGCCAGCAGCTCTCGGGGTGGCGTAAAGGCTAACTATGGCTACACCTTC. This encodes CASSSRGGVKANYGYTF.

This sequence joins TRBV9 and TRBJ2-1; TRBD2 matches at 8 bases. Per germline, CDR1 SGDLS and CDR2 YYNGEE. The CDR3 has 15 residues. J was trimmed by 5 bases and V by 3 bases; bases with no gene match: 7. CDR3 sequence reads: CASSEGTSGNNEQFF. DNA for the CDR3: TGTGCCAGCAGCGAAGGTACTAGCGGTAACAATGAGCAGTTCTTC.

V usage is TRBV7-9 and J usage is TRBJ2-7; 9 bases fit TRBD2. The CDR3 totals 12 residues. From germline, CDR1 is SEHNR and CDR2 FQNEAQ (reference sequence). Trimming took 10 bases from V and 7 from J; bases not matched to a gene: 8. CDR3 in amino acids: CATLGGGGEQYF. The CDR3 nucleotides are TGTGCCACCCTGGGCGGGGGGGGAGAGCAGTACTTC.

This clone appeared once. The J gene is TRBJ2-2, the V gene TRBV7-8, with D tentatively TRBD1 (5 bases). The ends were cut back, 2 bases at V and 5 bases at J, with 6 bases in the middle. The CDR3 loop spans 13 amino acids. The germline gives CDR1 SGHVS, CDR2 FQNEAQ. This chain's CDR3 is CASSLKGTGELFF. The DNA for the CDR3 is TGTGCCAGCAGCTTAAAGGGGACCGGGGAGCTGTTTTTT.

The chain has TRBV5-1 and TRBJ2-5, with D possibly being TRBD1 (6 bases). In germline, CDR1 is SGHRS, CDR2 YFSETQ. The CDR3 is 13 residues long. The ends were cut back, 4 bases at V and 2 bases at J, with 9 bases in the middle. Here the CDR3 reads CASSGQRQETQYF. CDR3 DNA sequence: TGCGCCAGCAGCGGACAGAGACAAGAGACCCAGTACTTC.

The V gene is TRBV2, the J gene TRBJ2-3, with TRBD1 matching 7 bases. V lost 8 bases, J lost 3 bases, and 5 bases stayed unmatched. The germline V gene has CDR1 SNHLY and CDR2 FYNNEI. The CDR3 runs to 13 residues. In nucleotides, the CDR3 is TGTGCCAGCGAGACAGGGAGTACAGATACGCAGTATTTT. This sequence encodes CASETGSTDTQYF.

The rearrangement links TRBV5-4 to TRBJ2-5; D not certain. The CDR3 runs to 13 residues. The V end was cut by 3 bases, the J end by 1 base, with 7 bases between. Germline CDR1 is SGHNT and CDR2 is YYREEE (reference sequence). CDR3: CASSWSSQETQYF. For the CDR3, the DNA is TGTGCCAGCAGCTGGTCCTCCCAAGAGACCCAGTACTTC.

The CDR3 region is CASSLRGYDGELFF. DNA of the CDR3: TGTGCCAGCAGCTTAAGGGGGTACGACGGGGAGCTGTTTTTT. The V gene is TRBV7-9, the J gene TRBJ2-2; weak D call: TRBD1 (6 bases). V was shortened by 2 bases and J by 7 bases, with 11 bases between the two germline ends. Germline V gene data show CDR1 as SEHNR and CDR2 as FQNEAQ (reference sequence). The CDR3 sequence is 14 residues long. Together with reference TRBV7-9 and TRBJ2-2, the CDR3 gives the full variable domain: DTGVSQNPRHKITKRGQNVTFRCDPISEHNRLYWYRQTLGQGPEFLTYFQNEAQLEKSRLLSDRFSAERPKGSFSTLEIQRTEQGDSAMYLCASSLRGYDGELFFGEGSRLTVL.

Comment on this clone: The sample has other DNA sequences that encode this CDR3 too. The chain has TRBV29-1 and TRBJ1-1; tentative D call: TRBD1 (5 bases). The CDR3 totals 12 residues. With 6 bases removed from V and 5 bases from J, the gap between germline ends came to 13 bases. Germline-derived CDR1 and CDR2 are SQVTM and ANQGSEA. CDR3 nucleotide sequence: TGCAGCGTAAGCCAAGGGGTGACTGAAGCTTTCTTT. Protein: CSVSQGVTEAFF.

As to this clone: This same CDR3 is encoded by further DNA sequences in the sample. The rearrangement uses TRBV2 and TRBJ1-2; D ambiguous. Trimming took 2 bases from V and 1 from J, leaving 2 bases between them. This CDR3 contains 12 residues. The germline gives CDR1 SNHLY, CDR2 FYNNEI. Here the CDR3 DNA reads TGTGCCAGCAGTGAAAGTAACTATGGCTACACCTTC. Translating it yields CASSESNYGYTF. The variable domain in full, completed from reference TRBV2 and TRBJ1-2, reads EPEVTQTPSHQVTQMGQEVILRCVPISNHLYFYWYRQILGQKVEFLVSFYNNEISEKSEIFDDQFSVERPDGSNFTLKIRSTKLEDSAMYFCASSESNYGYTFGSGTRLTVV.

The DNA for the CDR3 is TGTGCCAGCAGTCCTATATGGGGACTAGCGGGGACCCTCTCCTACAATGAGCAGTTCTTC. It encodes CASSPIWGLAGTLSYNEQFF. The chain couples TRBV28 to TRBJ2-1; 13 nucleotides match TRBD2. V shed 5 bases, J shed 0 bases, and the junction held 13 bases outside the gene matches. From germline, CDR1 is MDHEN and CDR2 SYDVKM. There are 20 residues in the CDR3.

This clone occurred once. One junction end disagrees with the germline gene, perhaps due to a read error. The chain is built from TRBV19 and TRBJ1-1, with D tentatively TRBD1 (6 bases). Per the germline V gene, CDR1 is LNHDA and CDR2 is SQIVND (reference sequence). CDR3 length equals 14 residues. CDR3: CASRAGGVKTEAFF. The CDR3 DNA is TGTGCCAGTAGAGCCGGGGGCGTGAAGACTGAAGCTTTCTTT.

This rearrangement joins TRBV6-1 to TRBJ1-3; 7 nucleotides agree with TRBD1. J gave up 0 bases and V 2 bases, and 7 bases lay outside the gene matches. The CDR3 is 17 residues long. Germline values: CDR1 MNHNS, CDR2 SASEGT. CDR3 bases: TGTGCCAGCAGTGAAAGGGGGCAGGGGACCTCTGGAAACACCATATATTTT. The encoded protein is CASSERGQGTSGNTIYF.